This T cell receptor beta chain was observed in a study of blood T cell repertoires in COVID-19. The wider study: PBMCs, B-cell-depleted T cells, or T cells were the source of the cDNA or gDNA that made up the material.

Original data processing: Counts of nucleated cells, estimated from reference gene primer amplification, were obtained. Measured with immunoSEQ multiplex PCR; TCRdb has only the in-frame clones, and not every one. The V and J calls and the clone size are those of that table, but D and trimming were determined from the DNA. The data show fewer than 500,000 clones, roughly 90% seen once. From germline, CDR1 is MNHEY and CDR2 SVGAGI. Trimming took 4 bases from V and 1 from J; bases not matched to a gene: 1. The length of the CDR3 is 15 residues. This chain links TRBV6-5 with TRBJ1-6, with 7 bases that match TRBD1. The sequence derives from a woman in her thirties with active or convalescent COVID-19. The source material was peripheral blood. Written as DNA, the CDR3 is TGTGCCAGCAGTTTACAGGGGTCCTATAATTCACCCCTCCACTTT. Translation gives CASSLQGSYNSPLHF.